The rows below give T cell receptor beta chains drawn from one sample of a study of T-cell reconstitution after alpha-beta-depleted transplantation in children. TCRdb used MiXCR to reprocess the PCR reads, holding one entry per CDR3 protein. The sample lists some 500,000 distinct CDR3 sequences; 30% to 35% were seen once. Sequences were derived from PBMCs from the stem cell graft donor, sampled from the stem cell graft. The receptor source for this set is a human donor who donated a stem cell graft to a child with aplastic anemia. Both conserved end residues are part of each CDR3. Each record gives: D gene, clone size, J gene, V gene, CDR3 DNA, CDR3 protein. D genes are given only for firm matches. Not every row has a clone size; where given, it reads once, few, many or a size class.

.,.,TRBJ1-1,TRBV20-1,TGCAGTGCTAGAGTCACAGGTATAAACACTGAAGCTTTCTTT,CSARVTGINTEAFF
TRBD2,few,TRBJ2-2,TRBV20-1,TGCAGTGCTAGAGGGCCTAGCGGGAGGGATACCGGGGAGCTGTTTTTT,CSARGPSGRDTGELFF
TRBD2,.,TRBJ2-1,TRBV7-6,TGTGCCAGCGGCCAGGGAGGGCCCCACGGTGAGCAGTTCTTC,CASGQGGPHGEQFF
.,few,TRBJ2-1,TRBV29-1,TGCAGCGTTGTCTGGCCGACGTACAATGAGCAGTTCTTC,CSVVWPTYNEQFF
.,.,TRBJ2-2,TRBV6-5,TGTGCCAGCAGTTACTCGAAGGGGTCCGGGGAGCTGTTTTTT,CASSYSKGSGELFF
.,few,TRBJ2-3,TRBV7-8,TGTGCCAGCAGTCCCGGGACATTGAGAGATACGCAGTATTTT,CASSPGTLRDTQYF
.,.,TRBJ2-2,TRBV10-1,TGCGCCAGCAGTGCAGCGCGGACCGGGGAGCTGTTTTTT,CASSAARTGELFF
TRBD1,few,TRBJ2-7,TRBV29-1,TGCAGCGTGACAGGGGCGGGGGAGCAGTACTTC,CSVTGAGEQYF
.,few,TRBJ2-7,TRBV20-1,TGCAGTGCTAGTGGGGGGCTCTCCGAGCAGTACTTC,CSASGGLSEQYF
.,.,TRBJ1-1,TRBV7-2,TGTGCCAGCAGCGGATCAAGGGGCACTGAAGCTTTCTTT,CASSGSRGTEAFF
.,few,TRBJ2-1,TRBV20-1,TGCAGTGCTATCCACCGGGATAGGGGCTACAATGAGCAGTTCTTC,CSAIHRDRGYNEQFF
.,few,TRBJ2-3,TRBV29-1,TGCAGCGTCGGTGGCAGGGGCACAGATACGCAGTATTTT,CSVGGRGTDTQYF
.,.,TRBJ2-5,TRBV18,TGTGCCAGCTCACCACGCGTCGGCATTCTGGAGACCCAGTACTTC,CASSPRVGILETQYF
TRBD2,.,TRBJ2-2,TRBV19,TGTGCCAGTATCCCTATCGCTAAGACTAGCGGTATATTGAACACCGGGGAGCTGTTTTTT,CASIPIAKTSGILNTGELFF
TRBD1,.,TRBJ1-2,TRBV29-1,TGCAGCGTTGAAGCGAGAGACAGGGGTACTGGCTACACCTTC,CSVEARDRGTGYTF
.,.,TRBJ2-1,TRBV3-1,TGTGCCAGCAGCCAAAAATCATCGCGGGCCAGCTCCTACAATGAGCAGTTCTTC,CASSQKSSRASSYNEQFF
.,.,TRBJ2-1,TRBV7-2,TGTGCCAGCAGCCCGGCGGGGGCTAGCGAACTCTACAATGAGCAGTTCTTC,CASSPAGASELYNEQFF
TRBD1,few,TRBJ1-5,TRBV6-1,TGTGCCAGACCAAACAGGGGGACAAGCAATCAGCCCCAGCATTTT,CARPNRGTSNQPQHF
.,few,TRBJ1-1,TRBV4-2,TGTGCCAGCAGCTCCAGGACCTCTGGGGCTGAAGCTTTCTTT,CASSSRTSGAEAFF
.,few,TRBJ2-7,TRBV7-2,TGTGCCAGCAGCTACCGACAGGCGATATGGAACGAGCAGTACTTC,CASSYRQAIWNEQYF
.,.,TRBJ1-2,TRBV12-3/TRBV12-4,TGTGCCAGCAGTTTAGTGGTAGCTAACTATGGCTACACCTTC,CASSLVVANYGYTF
TRBD2,many,TRBJ2-6,TRBV29-1,TGCAGCGTTGAAGATCGGGGGGCTGGGGCCAACGTCCTGACTTTC,CSVEDRGAGANVLTF
.,few,TRBJ1-4,TRBV29-1,TGCAGCGTTGAACGTCAGCCTAATGAAAAACTGTTTTTT,CSVERQPNEKLFF
.,.,TRBJ1-3,TRBV4-2,TGTGCCAGCAGCCCCCAGCAGGTCGTGGAAAACACCATATATTTT,CASSPQQVVENTIYF
TRBD2,many,TRBJ2-3,TRBV20-1,TGCAGTGCTAGGACTAGCGGGATTTCCGGCACAGATACGCAGTATTTT,CSARTSGISGTDTQYF
.,.,TRBJ2-5,TRBV5-5,TGTGCCAGCAGCACCTGGGGGGCCCAAGAGACCCAGTACTTC,CASSTWGAQETQYF
.,.,TRBJ2-5,TRBV15,TGTGCCACGGGGGAATCGGGAGAGACCCAGTACTTC,CATGESGETQYF
TRBD2,few,TRBJ2-3,TRBV7-2,TGTGCCAGCAGCTTACTAGCGGGAGTGGAGAGCACAGATACGCAGTATTTT,CASSLLAGVESTDTQYF
.,.,TRBJ2-3,TRBV12-3/TRBV12-4,TGTGCCAGCAGTTTAGCGGGAGGCGGGGGCGCGGATACGCAGTATTTT,CASSLAGGGGADTQYF
.,.,TRBJ1-1,TRBV6-2/TRBV6-3,TGTGCCAGCAGTCCATTATCCCTGGGGTGGAACACTGAAGCTTTCTTT,CASSPLSLGWNTEAFF
.,few,TRBJ1-1,TRBV20-1,TGCAGTGCTAGCCCCGGGACATTCAACACTGAAGCTTTCTTT,CSASPGTFNTEAFF
.,.,TRBJ1-1,TRBV12-3/TRBV12-4,TGTGCCAGCAGTCCCTATGGGTCTGACACTGAAGCTTTCTTT,CASSPYGSDTEAFF
TRBD1,.,TRBJ2-7,TRBV7-9,TGTGCCACCGAACAGGGGGCCGGGGGCTACGAGCAGTACTTC,CATEQGAGGYEQYF